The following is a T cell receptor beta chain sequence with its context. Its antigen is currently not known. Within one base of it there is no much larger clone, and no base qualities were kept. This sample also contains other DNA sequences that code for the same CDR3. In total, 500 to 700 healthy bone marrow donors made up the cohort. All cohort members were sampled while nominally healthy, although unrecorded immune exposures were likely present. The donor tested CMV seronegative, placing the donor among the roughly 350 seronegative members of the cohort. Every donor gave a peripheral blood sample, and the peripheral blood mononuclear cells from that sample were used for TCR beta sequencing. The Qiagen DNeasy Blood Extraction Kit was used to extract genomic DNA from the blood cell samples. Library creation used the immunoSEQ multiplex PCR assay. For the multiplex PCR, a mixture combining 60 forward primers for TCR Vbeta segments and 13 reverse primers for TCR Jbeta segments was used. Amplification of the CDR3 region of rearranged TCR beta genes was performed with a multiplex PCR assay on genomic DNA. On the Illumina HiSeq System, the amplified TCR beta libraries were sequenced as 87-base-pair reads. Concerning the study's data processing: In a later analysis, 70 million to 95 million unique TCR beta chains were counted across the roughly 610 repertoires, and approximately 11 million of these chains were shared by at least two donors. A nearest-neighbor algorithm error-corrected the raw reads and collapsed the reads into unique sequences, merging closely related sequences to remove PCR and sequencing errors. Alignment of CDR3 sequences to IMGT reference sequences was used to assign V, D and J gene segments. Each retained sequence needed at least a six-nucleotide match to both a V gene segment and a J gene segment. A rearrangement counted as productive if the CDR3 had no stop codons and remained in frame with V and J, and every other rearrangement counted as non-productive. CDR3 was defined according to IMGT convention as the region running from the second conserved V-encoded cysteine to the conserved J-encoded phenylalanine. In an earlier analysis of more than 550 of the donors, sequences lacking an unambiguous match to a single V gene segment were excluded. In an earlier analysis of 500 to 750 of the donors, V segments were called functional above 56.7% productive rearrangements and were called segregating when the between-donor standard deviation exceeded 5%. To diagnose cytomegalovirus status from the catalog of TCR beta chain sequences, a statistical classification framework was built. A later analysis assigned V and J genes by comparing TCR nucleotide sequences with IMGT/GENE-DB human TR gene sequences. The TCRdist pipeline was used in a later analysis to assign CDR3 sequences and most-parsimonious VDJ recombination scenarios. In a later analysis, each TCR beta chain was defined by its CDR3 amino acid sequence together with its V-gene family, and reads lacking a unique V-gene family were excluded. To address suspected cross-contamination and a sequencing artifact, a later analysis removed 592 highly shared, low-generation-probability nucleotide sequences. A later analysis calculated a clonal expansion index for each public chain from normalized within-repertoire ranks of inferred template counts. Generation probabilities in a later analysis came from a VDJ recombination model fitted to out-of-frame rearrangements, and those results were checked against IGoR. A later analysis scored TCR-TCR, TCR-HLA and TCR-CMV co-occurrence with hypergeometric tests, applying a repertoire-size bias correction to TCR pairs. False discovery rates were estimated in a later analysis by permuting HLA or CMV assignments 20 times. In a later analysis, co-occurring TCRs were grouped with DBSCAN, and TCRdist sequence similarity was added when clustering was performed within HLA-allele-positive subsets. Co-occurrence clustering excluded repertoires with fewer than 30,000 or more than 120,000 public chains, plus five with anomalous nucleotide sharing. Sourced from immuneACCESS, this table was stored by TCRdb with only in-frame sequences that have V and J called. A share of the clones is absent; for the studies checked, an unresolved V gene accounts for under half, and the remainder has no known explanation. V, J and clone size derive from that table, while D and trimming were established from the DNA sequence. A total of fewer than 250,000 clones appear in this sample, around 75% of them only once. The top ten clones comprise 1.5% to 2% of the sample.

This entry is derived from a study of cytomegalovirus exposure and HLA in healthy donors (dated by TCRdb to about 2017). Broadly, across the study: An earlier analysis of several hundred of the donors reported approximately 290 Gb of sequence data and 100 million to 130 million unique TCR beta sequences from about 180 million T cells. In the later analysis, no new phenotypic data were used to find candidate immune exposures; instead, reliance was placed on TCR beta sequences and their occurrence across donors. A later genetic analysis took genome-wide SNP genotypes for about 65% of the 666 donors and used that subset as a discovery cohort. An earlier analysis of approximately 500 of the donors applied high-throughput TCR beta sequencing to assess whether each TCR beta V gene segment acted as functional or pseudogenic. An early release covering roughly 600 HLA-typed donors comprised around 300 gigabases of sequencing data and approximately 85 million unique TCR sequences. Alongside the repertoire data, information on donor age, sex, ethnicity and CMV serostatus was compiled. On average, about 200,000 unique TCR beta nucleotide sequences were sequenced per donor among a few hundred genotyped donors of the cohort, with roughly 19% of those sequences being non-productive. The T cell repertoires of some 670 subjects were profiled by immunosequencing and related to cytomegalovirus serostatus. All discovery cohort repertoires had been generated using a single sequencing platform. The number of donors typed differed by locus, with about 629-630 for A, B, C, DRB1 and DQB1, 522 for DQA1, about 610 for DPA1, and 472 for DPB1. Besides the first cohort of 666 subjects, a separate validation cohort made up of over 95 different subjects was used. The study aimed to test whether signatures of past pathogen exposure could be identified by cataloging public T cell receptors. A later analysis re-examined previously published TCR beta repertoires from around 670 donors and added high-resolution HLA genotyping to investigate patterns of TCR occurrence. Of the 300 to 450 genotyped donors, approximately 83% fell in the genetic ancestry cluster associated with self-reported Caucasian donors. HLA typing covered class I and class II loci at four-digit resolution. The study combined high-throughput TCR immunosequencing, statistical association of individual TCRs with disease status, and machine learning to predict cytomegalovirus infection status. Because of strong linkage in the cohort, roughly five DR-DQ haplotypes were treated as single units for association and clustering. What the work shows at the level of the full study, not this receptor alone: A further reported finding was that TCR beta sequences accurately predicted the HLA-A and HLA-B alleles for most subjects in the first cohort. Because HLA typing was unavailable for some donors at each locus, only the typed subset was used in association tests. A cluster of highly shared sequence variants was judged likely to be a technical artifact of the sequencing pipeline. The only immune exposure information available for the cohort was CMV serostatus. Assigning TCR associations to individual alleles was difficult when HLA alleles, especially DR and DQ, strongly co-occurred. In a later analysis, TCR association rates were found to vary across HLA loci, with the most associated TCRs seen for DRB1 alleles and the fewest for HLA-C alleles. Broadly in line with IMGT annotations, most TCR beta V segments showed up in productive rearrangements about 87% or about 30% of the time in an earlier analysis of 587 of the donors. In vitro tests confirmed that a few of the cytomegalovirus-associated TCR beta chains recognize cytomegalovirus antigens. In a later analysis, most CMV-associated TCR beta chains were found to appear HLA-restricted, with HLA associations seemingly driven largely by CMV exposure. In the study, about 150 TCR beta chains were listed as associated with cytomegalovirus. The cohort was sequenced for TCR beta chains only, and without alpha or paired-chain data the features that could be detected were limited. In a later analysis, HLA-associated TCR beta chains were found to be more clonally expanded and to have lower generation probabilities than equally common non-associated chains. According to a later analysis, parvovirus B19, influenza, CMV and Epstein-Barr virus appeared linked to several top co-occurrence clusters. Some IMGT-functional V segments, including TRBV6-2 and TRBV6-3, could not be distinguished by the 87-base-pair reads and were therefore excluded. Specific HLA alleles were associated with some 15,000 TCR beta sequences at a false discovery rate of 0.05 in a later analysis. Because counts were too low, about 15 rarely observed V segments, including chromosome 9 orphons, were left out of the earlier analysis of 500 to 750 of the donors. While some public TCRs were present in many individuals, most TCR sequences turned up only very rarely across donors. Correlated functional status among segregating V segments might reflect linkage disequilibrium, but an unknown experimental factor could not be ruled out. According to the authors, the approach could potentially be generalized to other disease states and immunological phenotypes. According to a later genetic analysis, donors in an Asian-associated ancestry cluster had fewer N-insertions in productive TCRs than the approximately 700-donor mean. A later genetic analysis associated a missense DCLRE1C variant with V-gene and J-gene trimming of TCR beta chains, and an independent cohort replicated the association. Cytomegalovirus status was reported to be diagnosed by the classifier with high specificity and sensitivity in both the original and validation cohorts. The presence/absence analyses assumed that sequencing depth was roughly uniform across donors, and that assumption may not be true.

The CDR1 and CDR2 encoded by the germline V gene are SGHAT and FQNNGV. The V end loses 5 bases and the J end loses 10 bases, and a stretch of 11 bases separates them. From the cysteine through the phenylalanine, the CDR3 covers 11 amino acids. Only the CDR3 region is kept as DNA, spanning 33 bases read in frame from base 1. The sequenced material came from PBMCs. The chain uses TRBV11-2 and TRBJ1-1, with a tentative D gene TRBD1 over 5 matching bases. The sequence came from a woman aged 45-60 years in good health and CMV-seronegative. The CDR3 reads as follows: CASSTLRGAFF. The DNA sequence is TGTGCCAGCAGCACACTAAGGGGAGCTTTCTTT. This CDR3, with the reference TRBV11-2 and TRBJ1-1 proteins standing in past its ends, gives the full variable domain EAGVAQSPRYKIIEKRQSVAFWCNPISGHATLYWYQQILGQGPKLLIQFQNNGVVDDSQLPKDRFSAERLKGVDSTLKIQPAKLEDSAVYLCASSTLRGAFFGQGTRLTVV.